This entry lists 26 T cell receptor beta chains sequenced from one sample in a study of PD-L1 blockade in urothelial cancer. Some clones are missing from TCRdb's copy, which holds only in-frame ones; the method was immunoSEQ multiplex PCR. The sample holds 50,000 to 65,000 clones, roughly 84% seen once. The input for sequencing was PBMCs, taken around atezolizumab (anti-PD-L1) treatment. These receptors were taken from a man in his fifties or sixties with urothelial cancer.

The chain has TRBV14 and TRBJ2-4; TRBD2 matches at 7 bases. V lost 0 bases, J lost 10 bases, and 12 bases stayed unmatched. Per germline, CDR1 SGHDN and CDR2 FVKESK. The CDR3 sequence is 16 residues long. The CDR3 DNA sequence: TGTGCCAGCAGCCAAGAGGGGGAGCGGGAAGGGGATATTCAGTACTTC. It codes for CASSQEGEREGDIQYF.

This clone was detected only a few times. J is TRBJ1-5 and V is TRBV2; perhaps TRBD1 as D (5 bases). The CDR3 runs to 13 residues. Germline CDR1 SNHLY, CDR2 FYNNEI. Trimming took 3 bases from V and 7 from J, leaving 10 bases between them. The CDR3 reads CASSDREDQPQHF. The CDR3 DNA follows: TGTGCCAGCAGTGACAGGGAAGACCAGCCCCAGCATTTT. The variable domain in full, completed from reference TRBV2 and TRBJ1-5, reads EPEVTQTPSHQVTQMGQEVILRCVPISNHLYFYWYRQILGQKVEFLVSFYNNEISEKSEIFDDQFSVERPDGSNFTLKIRSTKLEDSAMYFCASSDREDQPQHFGDGTRLSIL.

In nucleotides, the CDR3 is TGTGCCAGCAGCTTTGGGACTAGCGATAGTGAGCAGTTCTTC. It is translated as CASSFGTSDSEQFF. This rearrangement joins TRBV7-3 to TRBJ2-1; 10 bases agree with TRBD2. Trimming took 3 bases from V and 9 from J; bases not matched to a gene: 5. The CDR3 is made up of 14 amino acids. Germline CDR1 and CDR2: SGHTA and FQGTGA.

CDR3 sequence (DNA): TGTGCCAGCAGACGCCGACATGTTTCCTACGAGCAGTACTTC. Protein product: CASRRRHVSYEQYF. This chain connects TRBV5-8 to TRBJ2-7; D remains unclear. V lost 5 bases and J 1 base, leaving 13 bases between the germline ends. Germline V gene sequence: CDR1 SGHTS, CDR2 YDEGEE. This CDR3 is built from 14 residues.

The V and J genes are TRBV28 and TRBJ2-3; the D gene is possibly TRBD1 (5 bases). V lost 3 bases and J 3 bases, leaving 13 bases between the germline ends. Per germline, CDR1 MDHEN and CDR2 SYDVKM. CDR3 length: 15 residues. The chain's CDR3 is CASSFAQAHTDTQYF. The CDR3 region has the DNA TGTGCCAGCAGTTTCGCACAGGCTCATACAGATACGCAGTATTTT. Full variable domain (rest looked up from reference TRBV28 and TRBJ2-3): DVKVTQSSRYLVKRTGEKVFLECVQDMDHENMFWYRQDPGLGLRLIYFSYDVKMKEKGDIPEGYSVSREKKERFSLILESASTNQTSMYLCASSFAQAHTDTQYFGPGTRLTVL.

This chain joins TRBV10-1 and TRBJ1-5, with D unclear. V lost 8 bases and J lost 5, with 16 bases in between. The germline CDR1 and CDR2 sequences are WNHNN and SYGVQD (reference sequence). The CDR3 length is 14 residues. This CDR3 is CASPCLARYQPQHF. DNA for the CDR3: TGCGCCAGCCCTTGTCTGGCCAGATATCAGCCCCAGCATTTT.

The chain recombines TRBV11-2 with TRBJ2-7; D is perhaps TRBD1 (6 bases). Germline V gene data show CDR1 as SGHAT and CDR2 as FQNNGV. Trimming shortened V by 4 bases and J by 3 bases, and 16 bases separated the two germline ends. This CDR3 contains 15 residues. CDR3: CASSSYRDRSYEQYF. Here the CDR3 DNA reads TGTGCCAGCAGCTCCTACAGGGATAGGAGCTACGAGCAGTACTTC.

V usage is TRBV7-2 and J usage is TRBJ2-2; 8 nucleotides match TRBD1. V dropped 8 bases and J dropped 1; count of bases not matched to a gene: 9. CDR3 length: 16 residues. From germline, CDR1 is SGHTA and CDR2 FQGNSA. The CDR3 region has the DNA TGTGCCAGCCCCCCGCGCGGGACAGGGAACACCGGGGAGCTGTTTTTT. This sequence encodes CASPPRGTGNTGELFF.

This clone turned up a few times. The chain combines TRBV28 with TRBJ2-7; possibly TRBD1 for D (6 bases). The V end was cut by 8 bases, the J end by 0 bases, with 17 bases between. Germline CDR1 and CDR2: MDHEN and SYDVKM. The CDR3 extends over 15 amino acids. The CDR3 DNA reads as TGTGCCAGCTCCTCCCCGACAGGTCACTCCTACGAGCAGTACTTC. Its translation: CASSSPTGHSYEQYF.

The V and J genes are TRBV7-9 and TRBJ1-5; D might be TRBD1 (5 bases). Trimming stripped 1 base from V and 3 bases from J, with 7 bases between. From germline, CDR1 is SEHNR and CDR2 FQNEAQ (reference sequence). CDR3 length: 14 residues. The CDR3 protein is CASSLGGANQPQHF. The CDR3 DNA reads as TGTGCCAGCAGCTTAGGTGGGGCCAATCAGCCCCAGCATTTT.

The chain carries TRBV28 and TRBJ2-2; D might be TRBD1 (5 bases). In germline, CDR1 is MDHEN, CDR2 SYDVKM. The CDR3 is 15 amino acids. V lost 6 bases and J 0 bases, leaving 11 bases between the germline ends. This chain's CDR3 is CASSPRRANTGELFF. DNA of the CDR3: TGTGCCAGCAGCCCCCGCAGGGCGAACACCGGGGAGCTGTTTTTT.

Here the CDR3 DNA reads TGTGCCAGCAGCAAAGGAGGCGGCAGGGGTATTTTTAGCAATCAGCCCCAGCATTTT. Amino acids: CASSKGGGRGIFSNQPQHF. The J gene is TRBJ1-5, the V gene TRBV21-1; the table's D call, TRBD1, has no DNA check behind it. TRBV21-1 is deemed a pseudogene. The CDR3 contains 19 residues.

V usage is TRBV5-4 and J usage is TRBJ2-2, with D perhaps matching TRBD2 (5 bases). Germline CDR1 reads SGHNT; CDR2 reads YYREEE (reference sequence). The CDR3 length is 15 residues. V lost 5 bases, J lost 5 bases, and 16 bases lay in between. The CDR3 DNA follows: TGTGCCAGCAGTTATGTTTTGGAGGAGACCGGGGAGCTGTTTTTT. Amino acids: CASSYVLEETGELFF.

V gene TRBV5-1 combines with J gene TRBJ2-7; perhaps TRBD1 as D (6 bases). CDR3 size: 13 residues. V lost 1 base to trimming and J lost 2 bases, with 7 bases between them. Per germline, CDR1 SGHRS and CDR2 YFSETQ. The CDR3 bases are TGCGCCAGCAGCTTGACAGGGACCTACGAGCAGTACTTC. Translated, it gives CASSLTGTYEQYF.

The chain links TRBV27 to TRBJ2-7; TRBD1 might be the D (6 bases). The germline gives CDR1 MNHEY, CDR2 SMNVEV (reference sequence). The CDR3 loop spans 17 amino acids. The V end lost 2 bases, the J end lost 3 bases, and 20 bases lay between the germline ends. CDR3 region: CASSLQYSSWTDYEQYF. The CDR3 DNA reads as TGTGCCAGCAGTTTACAATACTCCTCCTGGACAGACTACGAGCAGTACTTC.

The rearrangement links TRBV10-3 to TRBJ2-7, with D perhaps matching TRBD1 (5 bases). Germline V lookup: CDR1 ENHRY, CDR2 SYGVKD. The CDR3 is made up of 15 amino acids. The germline V and J ends were trimmed by 0 bases and 0 bases, with 9 bases remaining between them. CDR3 sequence: CAISESVDSSYEQYF. As DNA, the CDR3 is TGTGCCATCAGTGAGTCGGTCGACAGCTCCTACGAGCAGTACTTC.

This sequence joins TRBV18 and TRBJ2-3; 14 bases agree with TRBD2. The junction had 6 bases not matched to a gene; V was cut back by 6 bases and J by 1 base. CDR1 and CDR2 from the germline V gene are KGHSH and LQKENI. This CDR3 is built from 17 residues. This CDR3 reads CASSPGLAGVRTDTQYF. The CDR3 DNA is TGTGCCAGCTCGCCGGGACTAGCGGGAGTCCGCACAGATACGCAGTATTTT.

This chain links TRBV18 with TRBJ2-1; a possible D gene is TRBD1 (6 bases). Trimming left V 1 base short and J 5 bases short, with 24 bases between. Germline V gives CDR1 KGHSH, CDR2 LQKENI. The CDR3 contains 19 residues. The CDR3 loop is CASSPRATGISSRNNEQFF. CDR3 bases: TGTGCCAGCTCACCACGGGCGACAGGTATAAGCTCCAGGAACAATGAGCAGTTCTTC.

CDR3 amino acids: CATSRDSGRAPTDTQYF. The CDR3 nucleotides read TGTGCCACCAGCAGAGATAGCGGCAGGGCCCCCACAGATACGCAGTATTTT. J is TRBJ2-3 and V is TRBV15, with D possibly TRBD2 on 6 matching bases. The CDR3 sequence is 17 residues long. V lost 0 bases to trimming and J lost 2 bases, with 15 bases between them. The germline CDR1 and CDR2 sequences are LNHNV and YYDKDF (reference sequence).

The chain recombines TRBV18 with TRBJ2-5; possibly TRBD1 for D (5 bases). Trimming stripped 5 bases from V and 2 bases from J, with 9 bases between. Germline loops: CDR1 KGHSH, CDR2 LQKENI. This CDR3 spans 13 amino acids. The CDR3 here is CASSDSLQETQYF. The CDR3 DNA sequence: TGTGCCAGCTCAGACAGCCTGCAAGAGACCCAGTACTTC.

The rearrangement joins TRBV7-8 to TRBJ2-2; 9 bases are shared with TRBD2. This CDR3 comprises 19 residues. Per germline, CDR1 SGHVS and CDR2 FQNEAQ. V trimming: 2 bases; J trimming: 7 bases; junction bases outside the gene matches: 17. In DNA form, the CDR3 reads TGTGCCAGCAGCTTAAGATCGGCGGGAGGGCTGGCTAGGGTCGGGGAGCTGTTTTTT. This translates into CASSLRSAGGLARVGELFF.

This clone was found once. The chain recombines TRBV5-4 with TRBJ2-5, with D maybe TRBD2 (6 bases). This CDR3 is built from 14 residues. Looked up from germline, CDR1 is SGHNT and CDR2 is YYREEE (reference sequence). The V gene lost 0 bases and the J gene lost 3 bases, with 9 bases spanning the gap. CDR3 bases: TGTGCCAGCAGCTTGGCGGGAGTGAAAGAGACCCAGTACTTC. It yields the protein CASSLAGVKETQYF.

This chain links TRBV5-1 with TRBJ2-7; 8 bases line up with TRBD2. V lost 4 bases, J lost 4 bases, and 19 bases stayed unmatched. Germline loops: CDR1 SGHRS, CDR2 YFSETQ. The CDR3 length is 18 residues. Here the CDR3 DNA reads TGCGCCAGCAGCCCTCGCACCTATAGCGGGAATCTTATATACGAGCAGTACTTC. Encoded protein: CASSPRTYSGNLIYEQYF.

The V call is TRBV6-5, the J call TRBJ1-5; weak D call: TRBD1 (5 bases). Trimming stripped 7 bases from V and 1 base from J, with 11 bases between. This CDR3 is 14 amino acids long. Germline V gene sequence: CDR1 MNHEY, CDR2 SVGAGI. This CDR3 is CASTDHRSNQPQHF. In DNA, the CDR3 is TGTGCCAGCACGGATCACAGGAGCAATCAGCCCCAGCATTTT.

V usage is TRBV27 and J usage is TRBJ2-2; D is unresolved. The CDR3 is 12 residues long. Trimming took 6 bases from V and 6 from J, leaving 8 bases between them. From germline, CDR1 is MNHEY and CDR2 SMNVEV (reference sequence). This CDR3 is CASRSTPGELFF. The CDR3, as DNA: TGTGCCAGCAGATCGACACCCGGGGAGCTGTTTTTT.

The chain is built from TRBV7-9 and TRBJ2-7, with 12 positions matching TRBD2. The CDR3 runs to 16 residues. The J segment lost 2 bases and the V segment lost 5 bases, leaving 7 bases of the junction unmatched. Looked up from germline, CDR1 is SEHNR and CDR2 is FQNEAQ (reference sequence). The DNA of the CDR3 is TGTGCCAGCAGCCCCAGGGCTAGCGGGAGGGCCTACGAGCAGTACTTC. Translated: CASSPRASGRAYEQYF.